These T cell receptor beta chains were read from a single sample in a study of T-cell reconstitution after alpha-beta-depleted transplantation in children. TCRdb passed the PCR reads through MiXCR, listing each CDR3 protein once. In the table there are 200,000 to 250,000 distinct CDR3 sequences, 7% to 9% of which are singletons. Sequencing was performed on PBMCs, mostly from graft donor cells, taken 360 days after TCRalphabeta/CD19-depleted stem cell transplant. The receptors originated from a male patient aged 2-15 years who had a stem cell transplant for acute myeloid leukemia, so the T cells may come from the graft donor. The CDR3 runs from the conserved cysteine through the conserved F or W. The D gene is left open where the match is weak. Size is omitted from some rows. Given values are once, few, many or a class for expanded clones.

d_call	clone_size	v_call	j_call	cdr3_nt	cdr3_aa
TRBD1	many	TRBV7-9	TRBJ2-5	TGTGCCAGCAGCGAAACCCGGGACAGCCTAGGGTTGGAAGAGACCCAGTACTTC	CASSETRDSLGLEETQYF
NA	NA	TRBV12-3/TRBV12-4	TRBJ2-5	TGTGCCAGCGCGACGCTGGGGGAGACCCAGTACTTC	CASATLGETQYF
TRBD2	NA	TRBV12-3/TRBV12-4	TRBJ2-2	TGTGCCAGCAGTGGAGCTAGCGGGTCGAACACCGGGGAGCTGTTTTTT	CASSGASGSNTGELFF
TRBD2	NA	TRBV5-6	TRBJ2-3	TGTGCCAGCAGCTTTAGAACTAGCGGGAGAGAACCCCACACAGATACGCAGTATTTT	CASSFRTSGREPHTDTQYF
NA	few	TRBV29-1	TRBJ2-2	TGCAGCGTTGTCGAGGGCAGCCCCAACACCGGGGAGCTGTTTTTT	CSVVEGSPNTGELFF
TRBD1	NA	TRBV19	TRBJ1-6	TGTGCCAGTAGTATCTGGACAGGGCTGGATTCACCCCTCCACTTT	CASSIWTGLDSPLHF
NA	few	TRBV5-6	TRBJ2-1	TGTGCCAGCAGCTCCACTGGGACTGACAATGAGCAGTTCTTC	CASSSTGTDNEQFF
TRBD2	NA	TRBV20-1	TRBJ2-3	TGCAGTGCCACCACCCCCAGCGGGAGCGCGGGAGATACGCAGTATTTT	CSATTPSGSAGDTQYF
NA	NA	TRBV20-1	TRBJ2-2	TGCAGTGCTAGAAGAAACAGGCTCGCCGGGGAGCTGTTTTTT	CSARRNRLAGELFF
NA	NA	TRBV20-1	TRBJ2-3	TGCAGTGCTAGATGGGCCATGGACAGCACAGATACGCAGTATTTT	CSARWAMDSTDTQYF
NA	many	TRBV10-3	TRBJ2-3	TGTGCCATCAGGGCCACCCGAGGAGGAGATACGCAGTATTTT	CAIRATRGGDTQYF
NA	NA	TRBV20-1	TRBJ2-2	TGCAGTGCTCGCAGGGGTCACGGGGAGCTGTTTTTT	CSARRGHGELFF
TRBD2	few	TRBV20-1	TRBJ2-1	TGCAGTGCTAGAGGCCTAGCGGGAGAAGCCTACAATGAGCAGTTCTTC	CSARGLAGEAYNEQFF
TRBD2	few	TRBV5-1	TRBJ2-1	TGCGCCAGCAGTTTCCCGGGACTAGCGGTTACCGAGCAGTTCTTC	CASSFPGLAVTEQFF
NA	few	TRBV7-6	TRBJ2-5	TGTGCCAGCAGCTTAGGACAGACAAGACAAGAGACCCAGTACTTC	CASSLGQTRQETQYF
TRBD2	few	TRBV20-1	TRBJ2-3	TGCAGTGCTAGACCCAGCGGGGGGGTTGACGCAGATACGCAGTATTTT	CSARPSGGVDADTQYF
NA	few	TRBV25-1	TRBJ1-5	TGTGCCAGCAGTGAACCCCCGTCAGGGTTCACCCAGCATTTT	CASSEPPSGFTQHF
NA	many	TRBV11-2	TRBJ2-2	TGTGCCAGCAGCTTAGAGAGGGGCCCTCGCGGGGAGCTGTTTTTT	CASSLERGPRGELFF
NA	many	TRBV5-1	TRBJ2-2	TGCGCCAGCAGCTTGTTCTTCACCGGGGAGCTGTTTTTT	CASSLFFTGELFF
NA	many	TRBV12-3/TRBV12-4	TRBJ2-1	TGTGCCAGCAGTGCGCAGGGCCTTCCCTCCTACAATGAGCAGTTCTTC	CASSAQGLPSYNEQFF
TRBD2	many	TRBV5-1	TRBJ2-7	TGCGCCAGCAGCTTCCAGGGACTAGCGAGGACCTACGAGCAGTACTTC	CASSFQGLARTYEQYF